These T cell receptor beta chains were read from a single sample in a study of blood T cell repertoires in COVID-19. TCRdb's copy holds only in-frame clones and misses some; the assay was immunoSEQ multiplex PCR. The profile shows under 300,000 clones, under 95% of them singletons. What was sequenced was PBMCs or T cells enriched from blood (not recorded which). These receptors all come from a woman aged 18-29 years who had recovered from COVID-19. The CDR3 runs from the conserved cysteine through the conserved F or W. A D gene is named only where the DNA matches it firmly. The size field is filled for only some rows; it gives once, few, many or a size class.

D	V	size	J	DNA	CDR3
TRBD1	TRBV7-8	-	TRBJ2-7	TGTGCCAGCAGTCCCGAGGGGGCTAGCTCCTACGAGCAGTACTTC	CASSPEGASSYEQYF
-	TRBV2	-	TRBJ2-5	TGTGCCAGCAGTGCACGGGAAGAGACCCAGTACTTC	CASSAREETQYF
-	TRBV29-1	-	TRBJ1-1	TGCAGCGTTGAACGGTTAATCGAGAACACTGAAGCTTTCTTT	CSVERLIENTEAFF
-	TRBV3-1/TRBV3-2	-	TRBJ1-6	TGTGCCAGCAGCCGTGAGGTCCCGATTTCACCCCTCCACTTT	CASSREVPISPLHF
TRBD1	TRBV28	-	TRBJ1-3	TGTGCCAGCAGTTCCGGGACAGAGAACTTGAGATGGTATTTT	CASSSGTENLRWYF
-	TRBV29-1	-	TRBJ2-7	TGCAGCGTTGGGAGGGTTGCCCACGAGCAGTACTTC	CSVGRVAHEQYF
-	TRBV5-4	-	TRBJ2-3	TGTGCCAGCAGCTTGAGGCGGGCCGCTACAGATACGCAGTATTTT	CASSLRRAATDTQYF
TRBD2	TRBV4-2	-	TRBJ2-7	TGTGCCAGCAGCCAAGGTACTAGCGCGAGCTCCTACGAGCAGTACTTC	CASSQGTSASSYEQYF
TRBD2	TRBV5-4	few	TRBJ2-5	TGTGCCAGCAGCTTGACTAGCGGGGGCCAAGAGACCCAGTACTTC	CASSLTSGGQETQYF
TRBD1	TRBV15	-	TRBJ1-2	TGTGCCACCAGCAGCCGGGACAGCGATAACTATGGCTACACCTTC	CATSSRDSDNYGYTF
-	TRBV11-2	-	TRBJ2-3	TGTGCCAGCAGCCCCCGTCCGGGGGATGATACGCAGTATTTT	CASSPRPGDDTQYF
-	TRBV7-9	-	TRBJ2-3	TGTGCCAGCAGCAGAGAGATACGGACAGATACGCAGTATTTT	CASSREIRTDTQYF
TRBD1	TRBV6-5	once	TRBJ2-7	TGTGCCAGTCAGGAGGGACAGGGGCCCTACGAGCAGTACTTC	CASQEGQGPYEQYF
TRBD1	TRBV10-2	once	TRBJ1-5	TGCGCCAGCAGTGAGTCTGGGACAGGGGGAAAGTTGCCCCAGCATTTT	CASSESGTGGKLPQHF
-	TRBV29-1	-	TRBJ1-1	TGCAGCGTCACTCCGGGACATACGAACACTGAAGCTTTCTTT	CSVTPGHTNTEAFF
TRBD2	TRBV4-3	-	TRBJ2-5	TGCGCCAGCAGCCTTACTAGCGGGGGGGCCATTATGGAGACCCAGTACTTC	CASSLTSGGAIMETQYF
-	TRBV28	-	TRBJ1-2	TGTGCCAGCAGTTCTGGACAGCCTCCTTATGGCTACACCTTC	CASSSGQPPYGYTF
-	TRBV6-5	few	TRBJ1-2	TGTGCCAGCAGTTACTCGCCCCAGGGGTCTAACTATGGCTACACCTTC	CASSYSPQGSNYGYTF
-	TRBV3-1/TRBV3-2	-	TRBJ1-6	TGTGCCAGCAGCCAAGGGGCAGGTGGTCAACGGTCACCCCTCCACTTT	CASSQGAGGQRSPLHF
TRBD2	TRBV5-1	-	TRBJ2-2	TGCGCCAGCAGCTTAACCTACCCGCGTAGCGGGAGCGGGACCGGGGAGCTGTTTTTT	CASSLTYPRSGSGTGELFF
-	TRBV2	-	TRBJ2-7	TGTGCCAGCAGTGTCCAGGGGAACGAGCAGTACTTC	CASSVQGNEQYF
-	TRBV4-2	-	TRBJ1-3	TGTGCCAGCAGCCAAGAGGTTTTTCCGGGAGCGGCGGGAAACACCATATATTTT	CASSQEVFPGAAGNTIYF
TRBD2	TRBV11-2	-	TRBJ2-1	TGTGCCAGCAGCCCAAGGACTAGCGGGAGGTTTAATGAGCAGTTCTTC	CASSPRTSGRFNEQFF
TRBD1	TRBV3-1/TRBV3-2	-	TRBJ1-1	TGTGCCAGCAGCGGAACGGACAGGGTGGCTGAAGCTTTCTTT	CASSGTDRVAEAFF
-	TRBV7-2	-	TRBJ2-5	TGTGCCAGCAGATTAGAACCGGGGGTAGCCCAGTACTTC	CASRLEPGVAQYF
-	TRBV13	-	TRBJ1-2	TGTGCCAGCAGCTTAGGACGGGGGTCCTATGGCTACACCTTC	CASSLGRGSYGYTF
TRBD1	TRBV7-8	-	TRBJ1-4	TGTGCCAGCAGCGATGCCGGGACAGGGGCAACTAATGAAAAACTGTTTTTT	CASSDAGTGATNEKLFF
-	TRBV5-1	-	TRBJ2-7	TGCGCCAGCAGCTTTACAGCGGCCGAATACGAGCAGTACTTC	CASSFTAAEYEQYF
TRBD2	TRBV7-2	-	TRBJ2-3	TGTGCCAGCAGCTCGGGACTAGCGGGGTTACCGCAGTATTTT	CASSSGLAGLPQYF
TRBD1	TRBV19	-	TRBJ1-3	TGTGCCAGTAGTGTCGGGACAGGCTCTGGAAACACCATATATTTT	CASSVGTGSGNTIYF
-	TRBV7-6	-	TRBJ1-3	TGTGCCAGCAGCTTAGCTACCAGGGCTAGAGGAAACACCATATATTTT	CASSLATRARGNTIYF
-	TRBV18	once	TRBJ1-2	TGTGCCAGCTCACCGGCCCGACAGAGTGGCTACACCTTC	CASSPARQSGYTF
-	TRBV10-3	-	TRBJ2-1	TGTGCCATCAGTGAGTCGGATCAGGAGGTCTCCTACAATGAGCAGTTCTTC	CAISESDQEVSYNEQFF
TRBD2	TRBV4-3	-	TRBJ2-3	TGCGCCAGCAGCCAAGTGAGCGGGGGGGCAACAGATACGCAGTATTTT	CASSQVSGGATDTQYF
-	TRBV5-1	-	TRBJ1-1	TGCGCCAGCAGCTTACAGGGTAGGGGTGAAGCTTTCTTT	CASSLQGRGEAFF
-	TRBV9	-	TRBJ1-1	TGTGCCAGCAGCCCCACAGGCAGGGGAAACACTGAAGCTTTCTTT	CASSPTGRGNTEAFF
-	TRBV10-2	-	TRBJ1-1	TGCGCCACTTGGACAGAGGTGAACACTGAAGCTTTCTTT	CATWTEVNTEAFF
TRBD2	TRBV27	-	TRBJ2-1	TGTGCCAGCCGACTAGCGGGTTCCTACAATGAGCAGTTCTTC	CASRLAGSYNEQFF
TRBD1	TRBV2	-	TRBJ1-2	TGTGCCAGCAGAGAGACAGGGGGCGGCTACACCTTC	CASRETGGGYTF
-	TRBV7-9	once	TRBJ2-3	TGTGCCAGCCGGATGGCGGGCTTTAGCACAGATACGCAGTATTTT	CASRMAGFSTDTQYF
-	TRBV9	-	TRBJ1-1	TGTGCCAGCAGCGAGCAGGTAAACACTGAAGCTTTCTTT	CASSEQVNTEAFF
TRBD2	TRBV27	-	TRBJ2-3	TGTGCCAGCAGGCCACCGGGACTAGCGGGACCCAACACAGATACGCAGTATTTT	CASRPPGLAGPNTDTQYF
-	TRBV19	-	TRBJ1-1	TGTGCCAGTAGTATAGATCGGGACACTGAAGCTTTCTTT	CASSIDRDTEAFF
TRBD1	TRBV18	-	TRBJ1-4	TGTGCCAGCTCACCACAGGGACAGGTTAATGAAAAACTGTTTTTT	CASSPQGQVNEKLFF
TRBD2	TRBV5-1	-	TRBJ2-1	TGCGCCAGCAGCTTGGCCGGACTAGCGGGAGGTCACAATGAGCAGTTCTTC	CASSLAGLAGGHNEQFF
TRBD1	TRBV4-1	-	TRBJ2-2	TGCGCCAGCAGCCAAGGGACAGGGACCACCGGGGAGCTGTTTTTT	CASSQGTGTTGELFF
-	TRBV2	few	TRBJ1-1	TGTGCCAGCAGTGAGGGCAGAATGAACACTGAAGCTTTCTTT	CASSEGRMNTEAFF
-	TRBV5-1	-	TRBJ1-5	TGCGCCAGCAGCCGTTGGGGGCTGGGAGGCAATCAGCCCCAGCATTTT	CASSRWGLGGNQPQHF
-	TRBV6-1	once	TRBJ1-1	TGTGCCAGCATGCAGGGATGGAACACTGAAGCTTTCTTT	CASMQGWNTEAFF
-	TRBV11-2	-	TRBJ2-1	TGTGCCAGCAGCCTATTAACGGCCCGGGGTTCCTTCTATGAGCAGTTCTTC	CASSLLTARGSFYEQFF
-	TRBV7-3	once	TRBJ2-1	TGTGCCAGCAGGAGGGAGTACAATGAGCAGTTCTTC	CASRREYNEQFF
-	TRBV27	-	TRBJ1-6	TGTGCCAGCAGACAGGGCTTCCGACAGTACTATAATTCACCCCTCCACTTT	CASRQGFRQYYNSPLHF
TRBD1	TRBV24-1	-	TRBJ2-2	TGTGCCACCAGTGGGGGGACAGGGCTTTCAACCGGGGAGCTGTTTTTT	CATSGGTGLSTGELFF
-	TRBV27	-	TRBJ1-1	TGTGCCAGCAGTCCGACAGTGAACACTGAAGCTTTCTTT	CASSPTVNTEAFF
TRBD1	TRBV18	few	TRBJ1-1	TGTGCCAGCTCCCGGGACAGGGTAAACACTGAAGCTTTCTTT	CASSRDRVNTEAFF